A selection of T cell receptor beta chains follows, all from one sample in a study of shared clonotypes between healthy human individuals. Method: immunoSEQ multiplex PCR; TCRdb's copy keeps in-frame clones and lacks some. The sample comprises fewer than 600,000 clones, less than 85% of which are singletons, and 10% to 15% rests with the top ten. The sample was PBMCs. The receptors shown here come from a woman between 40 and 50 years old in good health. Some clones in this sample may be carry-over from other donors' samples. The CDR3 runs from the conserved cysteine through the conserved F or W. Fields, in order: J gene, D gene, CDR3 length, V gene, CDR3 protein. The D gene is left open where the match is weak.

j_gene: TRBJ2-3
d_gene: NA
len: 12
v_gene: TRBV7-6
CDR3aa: CASSLEPDTQYF

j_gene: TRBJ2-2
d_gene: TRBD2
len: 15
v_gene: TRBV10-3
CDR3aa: CAISGRGTGTGELFF

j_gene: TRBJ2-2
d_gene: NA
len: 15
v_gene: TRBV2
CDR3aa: CASLGPDASTGELFF

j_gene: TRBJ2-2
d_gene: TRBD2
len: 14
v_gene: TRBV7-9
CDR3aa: CASSLGLAAGELFF

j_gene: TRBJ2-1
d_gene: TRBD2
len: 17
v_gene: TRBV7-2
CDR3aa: CASSSATAGVSYNEQFF

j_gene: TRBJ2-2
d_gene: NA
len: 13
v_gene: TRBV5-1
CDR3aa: CASSLYSRGELFF

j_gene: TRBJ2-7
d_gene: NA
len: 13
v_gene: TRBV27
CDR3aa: CATSLTGNAAFDF

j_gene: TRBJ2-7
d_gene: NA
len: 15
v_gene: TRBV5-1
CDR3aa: CASSLGLDPWDEQYF

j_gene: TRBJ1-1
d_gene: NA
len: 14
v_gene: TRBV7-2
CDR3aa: CASSLTPKNTEAFF

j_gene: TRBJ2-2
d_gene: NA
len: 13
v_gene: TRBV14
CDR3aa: CASSLSLTGELFF

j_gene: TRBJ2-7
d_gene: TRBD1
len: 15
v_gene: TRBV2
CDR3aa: CASSAPTGRPYEQYF

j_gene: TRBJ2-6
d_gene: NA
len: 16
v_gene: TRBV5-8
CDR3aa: CASSFGPHSGANVLTF

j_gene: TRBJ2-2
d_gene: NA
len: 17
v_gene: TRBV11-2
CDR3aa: CASSPSSSTANTGELFF

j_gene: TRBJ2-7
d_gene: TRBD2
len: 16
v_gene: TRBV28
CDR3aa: CASSFRGGRRRTEQYF

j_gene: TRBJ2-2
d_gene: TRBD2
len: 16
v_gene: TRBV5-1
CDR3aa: CASSRTSGRTTGELFF

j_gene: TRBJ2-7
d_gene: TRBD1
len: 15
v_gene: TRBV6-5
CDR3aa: CASSYSFRDSYEQYF

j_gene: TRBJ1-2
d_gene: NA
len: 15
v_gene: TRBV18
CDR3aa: CASSQSQRRNYGYTF

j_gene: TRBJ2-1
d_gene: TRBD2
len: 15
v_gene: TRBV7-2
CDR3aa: CASSLVSGYYNEQFF

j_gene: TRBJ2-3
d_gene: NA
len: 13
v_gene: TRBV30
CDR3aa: CACSLRGRDTQYF

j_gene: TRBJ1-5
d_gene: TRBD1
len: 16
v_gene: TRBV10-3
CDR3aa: CAISDQGGGSNQPQHF

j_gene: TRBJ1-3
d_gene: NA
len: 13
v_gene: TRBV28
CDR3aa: CASRKGFGNTIYF

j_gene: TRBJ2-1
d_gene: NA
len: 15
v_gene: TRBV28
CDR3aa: CASSPSGSAYNEQFF

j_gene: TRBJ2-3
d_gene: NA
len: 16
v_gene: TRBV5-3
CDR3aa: CARSYHGTPAADTQYF

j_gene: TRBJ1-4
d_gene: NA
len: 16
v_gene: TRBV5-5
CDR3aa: CASSTPVGATNEKLFF

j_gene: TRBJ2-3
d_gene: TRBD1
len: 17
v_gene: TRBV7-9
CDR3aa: CASSPLGDRGATDTQYF